The next 8 T cell receptor beta chains were all read from a single sample in a study of shared clonotypes between healthy human individuals. Produced via immunoSEQ multiplex PCR; TCRdb's table is partial and in-frame only. The data show roughly 500,000 clones, 81% seen once. Sequences were obtained from PBMCs. The receptors were sampled from a woman aged 40 to 50 in good health. Some clones in this sample may be carry-over from other donors' samples.

As concerns this clone: This sample also contains other DNA sequences that code for the same CDR3. CDR3 residues: CASSYSENTEAFF. The CDR3 region has the DNA TGTGCCAGCAGTTACTCGGAGAACACTGAAGCTTTCTTT. The J gene is TRBJ1-1, the V gene TRBV6-6; the D is unclear. The ends were cut back, 0 bases at V and 1 base at J, with 3 bases in the middle. The CDR3 loop spans 13 amino acids. Germline CDR1 is MNHNY and CDR2 is SVGAGI (reference sequence).

To note about this clone: Given a far larger clone just one base away, this is likely a sequencing read error. The same CDR3 can be traced to other DNA sequences in this sample. This sequence joins TRBV5-3 and TRBJ1-1; D is ambiguous. TRBV5-3 is an ORF, with its function uncertain. Trimming removed 0 bases at V and 11 bases at J, with 14 bases between. The CDR3 loop spans 13 amino acids. The chain's CDR3 is CARSLVPHYGAFF. The DNA of the CDR3 is TGTGCCAGAAGCTTGGTGCCCCATTATGGTGCTTTCTTT.

The chain recombines TRBV30 with TRBJ2-1; 11 bases are a match to TRBD2. Per germline, CDR1 GTSNPN and CDR2 SVGIG (reference sequence). This CDR3 is 15 amino acids long. V gave up 1 base and J gave up 5 bases; unmatched junction bases: 4. For the CDR3, the DNA is TGTGCCTGGAGTGGGGGGACTAGCGGAGACAATGAGCAGTTCTTC. Its translation is CAWSGGTSGDNEQFF.

Notes on this clone: With only one base between it and a far larger clone, this is likely a read error. Other DNA sequences of this sample code for an identical CDR3. The chain combines TRBV28 with TRBJ1-2; D possibly corresponds to TRBD1 (5 bases). The CDR3 sequence is 12 residues long. V was shortened by 5 bases and J by 6 bases, with 10 bases between the two germline ends. CDR1 is MDHEN, CDR2 SYDVKM, per germline. The CDR3 protein is CASSPPRDGYTF. CDR3 in DNA: TGTGCCAGCAGTCCCCCCAGGGATGGCTACACCTTC.

The V and J genes are TRBV28 and TRBJ1-5; the D is unclear. V lost 10 bases and J lost 2, with 15 bases in between. CDR1 MDHEN and CDR2 SYDVKM come from the germline V gene. The CDR3 is 14 residues long. This CDR3 reads CATLVGRRNQPQHF. Written as DNA, the CDR3 is TGTGCCACCCTAGTGGGCCGGCGCAATCAGCCCCAGCATTTT.

The V gene is TRBV27, the J gene TRBJ2-2; D call uncertain. Trimming took off 3 bases at V and 9 bases at J, with 14 bases between the two ends. The length of the CDR3 is 14 residues. Germline V gene lookup returns CDR1 MNHEY and CDR2 SMNVEV (reference sequence). The CDR3 bases are TGTGCCAGCAGTTTCGGACGGCGACGGAGGGAGCTGTTTTTT. This gives the protein CASSFGRRRRELFF.

With regard to this clone: Given a far larger clone just one base away, this is likely a sequencing read error. This same CDR3 is encoded by further DNA sequences in the sample. This rearrangement joins TRBV10-3 to TRBJ2-7; TRBD1 is a possible D gene (5 bases). With 7 bases removed from V and 2 bases from J, the gap between germline ends came to 15 bases. The CDR3 is 14 amino acids. CDR1 and CDR2 (germline): ENHRY, SYGVKD. The CDR3 DNA reads TGTGCCATCAAGGATAGTGGACAAACCTACGAGCAGTACTTC. Translation: CAIKDSGQTYEQYF.

This sequence joins TRBV5-1 and TRBJ2-1; D call uncertain. Trimming took 1 base from V and 4 from J, leaving 9 bases between them. The germline V gene encodes CDR1 SGHRS and CDR2 YFSETQ. The CDR3 loop spans 14 amino acids. CDR3 region: CASSLWTEYNEQFF. CDR3 DNA: TGCGCCAGCAGCTTGTGGACGGAGTACAATGAGCAGTTCTTC.